Listed here are 16 T cell receptor beta chains from one sample, sequenced in a study of T cell repertoires in cytomegalovirus infection. In TCRdb, the reads were re-called with MiXCR into one record per CDR3 protein. The table has about 310,000 distinct CDR3 sequences, 17% seen once. The sample taken for sequencing was PBMCs. The origin of the receptors is a human donor in good health (CMV status not recorded). Some clones in this sample may be carry-over from other donors' samples.

This sequence joins TRBV12-3 or TRBV12-4 and TRBJ1-1; a weak D match, TRBD1 (6 bases). Trimming pared 5 bases from V and 0 bases from J, leaving 13 bases between. This CDR3 has 15 amino acids. CDR3 in DNA: TGTGCCAGCAGTGATACAGGGTTGATGAACACTGAAGCTTTCTTT. It is translated as CASSDTGLMNTEAFF.

This clonotype occurred a few times. The chain couples TRBV12-3 or TRBV12-4 to TRBJ1-1; D remains unclear. CDR3 length equals 15 residues. Trimming cost V 6 bases and J 1 base, with 15 bases left between them. CDR3 amino acids: CASRLQVSQNTEAFF. The CDR3 region has the DNA TGTGCCAGCAGGCTCCAAGTATCTCAGAACACTGAAGCTTTCTTT.

Many counts were recorded for this clonotype. J is TRBJ2-7 and V is TRBV7-2; tentatively, D is TRBD2 (6 bases). V lost 4 bases and J lost 1, with 11 bases in between. Germline CDR1 is SGHTA and CDR2 is FQGNSA. The CDR3 runs to 14 residues. The CDR3 DNA is TGTGCCAGCAGCTCTTCCGGGGGTTCCTACGAGCAGTACTTC. Its translation is CASSSSGGSYEQYF. The entire variable domain, with the rest obtained from reference TRBV7-2 and TRBJ2-7, is as follows: GAGVSQSPSNKVTEKGKDVELRCDPISGHTALYWYRQSLGQGLEFLIYFQGNSAPDKSGLPSDRFSAERTGGSVSTLTIQRTQQEDSAVYLCASSSSGGSYEQYFGPGTRLTVT.

There are a few counts of this clonotype. The chain joins TRBV4-1 to TRBJ2-5; TRBD1 or TRBD2 may be the D gene (7 bases each). This CDR3 comprises 14 residues. Trimming pared 6 bases from V and 1 base from J, leaving 12 bases between. The germline V gene encodes CDR1 MGHRA and CDR2 YSYEKL. As DNA, the CDR3 is TGCGCCAGCAGGGGAGGGGGCCTCCAAGAGACCCAGTACTTC. This codes for CASRGGGLQETQYF.

This clonotype was seen more than once but under ten times. V is TRBV12-3 or TRBV12-4 and J is TRBJ2-7; 7 bases fit TRBD1. V lost 1 base, J lost 3 bases, and 3 bases stayed unmatched. The CDR3 totals 14 residues. CDR3 sequence reads: CASSLGGQYYEQYF. Here the CDR3 DNA reads TGTGCCAGCAGTTTAGGGGGACAGTACTACGAGCAGTACTTC.

The chain is built from TRBV27 and TRBJ1-6; 10 bases agree with TRBD1. This CDR3 is built from 16 residues. CDR1 is MNHEY and CDR2 is SMNVEV in the germline V gene (reference sequence). The ends lost 5 bases at V and 10 bases at J; junction bases unmatched: 11. The CDR3 nucleotides are TGTGCCAGCAGTCGCGAACGGGACAGGGGTCGATCACCCCTCCACTTT. It codes for CASSRERDRGRSPLHF.

This clonotype was counted at least ten times. The rearrangement links TRBV12-3 or TRBV12-4 to TRBJ2-5; TRBD2 matches 9 bases. The CDR3 runs 15 residues. Trimming at V came to 5 bases and at J to 5 bases, leaving 9 bases not matched to a gene. The DNA of the CDR3 is TGTGCCAGCAGTCCCCAAGCGGGGGGTTTGGAGACCCAGTACTTC. It yields the protein CASSPQAGGLETQYF.

V usage is TRBV20-1 and J usage is TRBJ1-1; TRBD1 matches at 7 bases. J lost 9 bases, V lost 1 base, and 8 bases had no gene match. The CDR3 contains 13 residues. CDR1 and CDR2 (germline): DFQATT, SNEGSKA (reference sequence). The CDR3 spells CSARGLGQDKAFF. CDR3 sequence (DNA): TGCAGTGCTAGAGGCCTAGGACAGGACAAAGCTTTCTTT.

This clonotype was seen only a few times. The chain carries TRBV20-1 and TRBJ1-1; 9 positions agree with TRBD1. This CDR3 is 13 amino acids long. The germline gives CDR1 DFQATT, CDR2 SNEGSKA (reference sequence). The J segment lost 6 bases and the V segment lost 3 bases, leaving 5 bases of the junction unmatched. This chain's CDR3 is CSARDRGTAEAFF. The CDR3, as DNA: TGCAGTGCTAGGGACAGGGGAACCGCTGAAGCTTTCTTT.

The V and J genes are TRBV9 and TRBJ1-1, with D unresolved. Trimming cost V 6 bases and J 5 bases, with 14 bases left between them. Per the germline V gene, CDR1 is SGDLS and CDR2 is YYNGEE. The CDR3 is 13 residues long. CDR3 nucleotides: TGTGCCAGCACTGGGCCCAGAGGGACTGAAGCTTTCTTT. This encodes CASTGPRGTEAFF.

The table lists this clonotype with many counts. CDR3 protein: CASSLQGATGNTIYF. The CDR3 bases are TGTGCCAGCAGCCTACAGGGGGCCACTGGAAACACCATATATTTT. The gene calls are TRBV7-2 and TRBJ1-3; 9 positions match TRBD1. Germline loops: CDR1 SGHTA, CDR2 FQGNSA. The CDR3 consists of 15 residues. V lost 5 bases to trimming and J lost 2 bases; unmatched junction nucleotides: 4.

This clonotype has a count of ten or more. The rearrangement links TRBV7-3 to TRBJ2-5, with 7 nucleotides matching TRBD2. The germline V gene has CDR1 SGHTA and CDR2 FQGTGA. This CDR3 spans 15 amino acids. Losses at the gene ends were 3 bases for V and 4 bases for J; bases not matched to a gene: 8. CDR3 DNA: TGTGCCAGCAGCTTGGGAGGGGCGGGTGGAGAGACCCAGTACTTC. As protein: CASSLGGAGGETQYF. The full variable domain, rest sourced from reference TRBV7-3 and TRBJ2-5, is GAGVSQTPSNKVTEKGKYVELRCDPISGHTALYWYRQSLGQGPEFLIYFQGTGAADDSGLPNDRFFAVRPEGSVSTLKIQRTERGDSAVYLCASSLGGAGGETQYFGPGTRLLVL.

The chain combines TRBV5-1 with TRBJ2-4; weak D call: TRBD2 (5 bases). Trimming cost V 4 bases and J 8 bases, with 19 bases left between them. The germline V gene has CDR1 SGHRS and CDR2 YFSETQ. This CDR3 is built from 15 residues. CDR3 nucleotide sequence: TGCGCCAGCAGCCTTTCGGACCCCACGCGGGACATTCAGTACTTC. This gives the protein CASSLSDPTRDIQYF. The full variable domain, completed using reference TRBV5-1 and TRBJ2-4, is KAGVTQTPRYLIKTRGQQVTLSCSPISGHRSVSWYQQTPGQGLQFLFEYFSETQRNKGNFPGRFSGRQFSNSRSEMNVSTLELGDSALYLCASSLSDPTRDIQYFGAGTRLSVL.

This clonotype was counted only a few times. The V call is TRBV28, the J call TRBJ1-3; a weak D match, TRBD1 (5 bases). Between the trimmed V and J ends, which lost 2 bases and 11 bases, there was a span of 16 bases. Per the germline V gene, CDR1 is MDHEN and CDR2 is SYDVKM. CDR3 size: 14 residues. Here the CDR3 DNA reads TGTGCCAGCAGTTTACTTCCTAAACAGGCCCCCATATATTTT. Translation: CASSLLPKQAPIYF. The whole variable domain, filled in from reference TRBV28 and TRBJ1-3, reads DVKVTQSSRYLVKRTGEKVFLECVQDMDHENMFWYRQDPGLGLRLIYFSYDVKMKEKGDIPEGYSVSREKKERFSLILESASTNQTSMYLCASSLLPKQAPIYFGEGSWLTVV.

V usage is TRBV28 and J usage is TRBJ2-5; TRBD1 matches 8 bases. V trimming: 7 bases; J trimming: 1 base; junction bases outside the gene matches: 11. This CDR3 comprises 16 residues. CDR1 is MDHEN, CDR2 SYDVKM, per germline. The CDR3 region is CASTDSRGLIQETQYF. CDR3 DNA sequence: TGTGCCAGCACCGATTCCAGGGGGCTCATCCAAGAGACCCAGTACTTC.

The chain has TRBV7-8 and TRBJ2-7; weak D call: TRBD2 (6 bases). The CDR3 extends over 16 amino acids. V was pared by 2 bases and J by 6 bases, with 20 bases between. Germline V gene sequence: CDR1 SGHVS, CDR2 FQNEAQ. The CDR3 spells CASSLRRGQRRAEQYF. The DNA of the CDR3 is TGTGCCAGCAGCTTAAGGAGGGGCCAACGCCGTGCCGAGCAGTACTTC.